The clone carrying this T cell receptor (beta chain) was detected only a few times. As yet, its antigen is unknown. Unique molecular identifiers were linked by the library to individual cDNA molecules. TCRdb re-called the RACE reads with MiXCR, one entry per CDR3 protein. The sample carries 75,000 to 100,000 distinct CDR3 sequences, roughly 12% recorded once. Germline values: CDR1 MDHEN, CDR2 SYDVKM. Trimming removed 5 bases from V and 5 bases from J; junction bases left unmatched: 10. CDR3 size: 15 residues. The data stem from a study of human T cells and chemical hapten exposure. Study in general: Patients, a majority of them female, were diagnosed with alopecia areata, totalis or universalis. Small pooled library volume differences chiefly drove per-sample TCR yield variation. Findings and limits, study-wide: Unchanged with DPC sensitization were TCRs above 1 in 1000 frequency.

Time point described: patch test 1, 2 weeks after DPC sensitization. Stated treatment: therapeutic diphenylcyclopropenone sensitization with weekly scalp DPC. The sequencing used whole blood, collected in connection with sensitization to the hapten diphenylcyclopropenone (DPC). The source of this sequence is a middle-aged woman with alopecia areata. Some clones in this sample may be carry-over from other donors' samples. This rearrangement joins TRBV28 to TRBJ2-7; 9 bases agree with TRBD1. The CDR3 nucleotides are TGTGCCAGCAGTCCGCCGGGACAGGGAAGGGACGAGCAGTACTTC. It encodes CASSPPGQGRDEQYF.